Each of the 8 T cell receptor beta chains below was sequenced from the same sample in a study of CD8+ T cells in alopecia areata. TCR sequencing used cDNA made by reverse transcription of extracted RNA. Method: immunoSEQ multiplex PCR; TCRdb's copy keeps in-frame clones and lacks some. The repertoire holds about 200,000 clones, with more than 45% as singletons. The sequenced sample was CD4+ T cells sorted from blood, obtained at week 0. The receptors come from a human donor with alopecia areata.

The chain has TRBV25-1 and TRBJ1-1, with 9 bases identical to TRBD1. This CDR3 spans 15 amino acids. The J segment lost 3 bases and the V segment lost 3 bases, leaving 5 bases of the junction unmatched. CDR1 and CDR2 (germline): MGHDK, SYGVNS. DNA of the CDR3: TGTGCCAGCAGTGACCCCGGGACAGGGCACACTGAAGCTTTCTTT. It codes for CASSDPGTGHTEAFF.

The table lists this clone with a few counts. V and J are TRBV10-3 and TRBJ2-1; 7 positions agree with TRBD2. V lost 6 bases and J lost 8; bases outside the gene matches: 4. This CDR3 has 12 residues. Germline V lookup: CDR1 ENHRY, CDR2 SYGVKD. The CDR3 is CAISRAGDEQFF. As DNA, the CDR3 is TGTGCCATCAGCAGGGCGGGAGATGAGCAGTTCTTC.

The genes are TRBV9 and TRBJ1-4; D is unresolved. V was shortened by 0 bases and J by 12 bases, with 12 bases between the two germline ends. The CDR3 loop spans 13 amino acids. Germline CDR1 is SGDLS and CDR2 is YYNGEE. The CDR3 region is CASSVESPGELFF. The CDR3 DNA follows: TGTGCCAGCAGCGTAGAAAGCCCCGGGGAACTGTTTTTT.

Concerning this clone: The DNA is left out, because the CDR3 cannot be placed on it with certainty; the CDR3 is given as TCRdb lists it. The genes are TRBV27 and TRBJ2-7; the D call TRBD2 from the table was never checked on the DNA. The CDR3 has 16 amino acids, counting both end residues. Germline CDR1 is MNHEY and CDR2 is SMNVEV (reference sequence). The CDR3 here is CASSSSTSGYSYEQYF.

This clone has only a few counts. The J gene is TRBJ2-5, the V gene TRBV5-1; TRBD2 might be the D (5 bases). The germline V gene encodes CDR1 SGHRS and CDR2 YFSETQ. The CDR3 consists of 15 residues. Trimming shortened V by 1 base and J by 5 bases, and 15 bases separated the two germline ends. CDR3 in amino acids: CASSLTPVEAETQYF. CDR3 nucleotide sequence: TGCGCCAGCAGCTTGACACCCGTGGAGGCGGAGACCCAGTACTTC. Full variable domain (rest looked up from reference TRBV5-1 and TRBJ2-5): KAGVTQTPRYLIKTRGQQVTLSCSPISGHRSVSWYQQTPGQGLQFLFEYFSETQRNKGNFPGRFSGRQFSNSRSEMNVSTLELGDSALYLCASSLTPVEAETQYFGPGTRLLVL.

This clone was counted between two and nine times. This sequence joins TRBV7-3 and TRBJ2-5; D may correspond to TRBD1 or TRBD2 (6 bases each). CDR3 size: 13 residues. CDR1 is SGHTA and CDR2 is FQGTGA in the germline V gene. Trimming removed 5 bases at V and 5 bases at J, with 12 bases between. CDR3 DNA: TGTGCCAGCAGCAACACAGGGAGGGAGACCCAGTACTTC. Its translation: CASSNTGRETQYF.

V and J are TRBV5-1 and TRBJ1-2, with D unresolved. Germline loops: CDR1 SGHRS, CDR2 YFSETQ. The V gene lost 2 bases and the J gene lost 2 bases, with 10 bases spanning the gap. CDR3 size: 14 residues. The DNA for the CDR3 is TGCGCCAGCAGCTTCTCGGGGATGAACTATGGCTACACCTTC. Amino acids: CASSFSGMNYGYTF.

This chain links TRBV29-1 with TRBJ1-2; D is unclear. The CDR3 contains 13 residues. V was trimmed by 3 bases and J by 2 bases, leaving 10 bases between them. In germline, CDR1 is SQVTM, CDR2 ANQGSEA. CDR3 sequence (DNA): TGCAGCGTTGATTCGGGAGGGAACTATGGCTACACCTTC. It encodes CSVDSGGNYGYTF.